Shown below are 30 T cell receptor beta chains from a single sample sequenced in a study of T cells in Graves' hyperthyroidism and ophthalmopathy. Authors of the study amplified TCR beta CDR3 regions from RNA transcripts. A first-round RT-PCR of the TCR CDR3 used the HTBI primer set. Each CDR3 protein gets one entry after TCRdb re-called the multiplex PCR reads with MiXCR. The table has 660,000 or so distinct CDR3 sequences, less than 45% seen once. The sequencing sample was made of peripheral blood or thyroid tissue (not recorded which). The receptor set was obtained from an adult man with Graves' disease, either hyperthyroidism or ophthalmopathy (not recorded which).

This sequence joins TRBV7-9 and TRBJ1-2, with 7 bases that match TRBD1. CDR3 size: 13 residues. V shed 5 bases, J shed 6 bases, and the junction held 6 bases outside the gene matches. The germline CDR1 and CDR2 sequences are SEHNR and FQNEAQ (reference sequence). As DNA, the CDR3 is TGTGCCAGCAGCACCGGGACAGTGGATGGCTACACCTTC. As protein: CASSTGTVDGYTF.

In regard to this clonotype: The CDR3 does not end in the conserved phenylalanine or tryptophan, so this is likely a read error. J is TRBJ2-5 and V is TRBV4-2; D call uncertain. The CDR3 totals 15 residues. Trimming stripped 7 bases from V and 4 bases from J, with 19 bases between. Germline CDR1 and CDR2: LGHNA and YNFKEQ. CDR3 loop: CASTPATRPSETQYL. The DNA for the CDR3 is TGTGCCAGCACCCCGGCGACGCGCCCGTCAGAGACCCAGTACCTC.

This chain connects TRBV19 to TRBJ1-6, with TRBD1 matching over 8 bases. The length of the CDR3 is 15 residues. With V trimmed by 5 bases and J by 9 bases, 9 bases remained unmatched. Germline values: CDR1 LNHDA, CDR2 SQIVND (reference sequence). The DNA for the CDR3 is TGTGCCAGTAGTCCCAGGACAGGGATATTTTCACCCCTCCACTTT. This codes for CASSPRTGIFSPLHF.

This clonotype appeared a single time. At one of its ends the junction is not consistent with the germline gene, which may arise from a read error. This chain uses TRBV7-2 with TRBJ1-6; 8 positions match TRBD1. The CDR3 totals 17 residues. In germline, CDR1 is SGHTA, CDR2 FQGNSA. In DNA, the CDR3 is TGTGCCAGCAGCTCGAACAGGGGGAGCTCCTATGATTCACCCCTCCACTTT. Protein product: CASSSNRGSSYDSPLHF.

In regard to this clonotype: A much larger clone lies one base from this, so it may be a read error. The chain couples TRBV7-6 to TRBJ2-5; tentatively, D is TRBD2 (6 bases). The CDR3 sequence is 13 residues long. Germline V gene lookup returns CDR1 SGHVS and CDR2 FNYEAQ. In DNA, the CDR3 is TGTGCCAGCAGCCGGGGGAGACAAGAGGCCCAGTACTTC. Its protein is CASSRGRQEAQYF.

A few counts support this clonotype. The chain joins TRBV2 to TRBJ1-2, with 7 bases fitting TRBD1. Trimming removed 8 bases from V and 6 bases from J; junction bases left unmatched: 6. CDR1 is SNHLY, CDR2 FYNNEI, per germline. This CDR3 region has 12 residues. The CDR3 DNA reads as TGTGCCAGCGATGACAGGGAAGATGGCTACACCTTC. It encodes CASDDREDGYTF.

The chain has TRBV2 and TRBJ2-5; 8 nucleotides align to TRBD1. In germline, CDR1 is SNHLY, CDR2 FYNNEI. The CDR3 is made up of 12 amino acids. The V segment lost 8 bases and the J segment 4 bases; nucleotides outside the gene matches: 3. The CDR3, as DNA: TGTGCCAGCCTGGACAGGGTAGAGACCCAGTACTTC. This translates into CASLDRVETQYF.

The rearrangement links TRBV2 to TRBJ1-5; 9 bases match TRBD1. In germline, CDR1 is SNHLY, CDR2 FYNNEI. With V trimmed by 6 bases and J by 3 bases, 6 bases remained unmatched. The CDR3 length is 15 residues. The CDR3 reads CASRLGTGPNQPQHF. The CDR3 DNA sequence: TGTGCCAGCAGACTGGGGACAGGGCCCAATCAGCCCCAGCATTTT. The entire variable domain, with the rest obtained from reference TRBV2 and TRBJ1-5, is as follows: EPEVTQTPSHQVTQMGQEVILRCVPISNHLYFYWYRQILGQKVEFLVSFYNNEISEKSEIFDDQFSVERPDGSNFTLKIRSTKLEDSAMYFCASRLGTGPNQPQHFGDGTRLSIL.

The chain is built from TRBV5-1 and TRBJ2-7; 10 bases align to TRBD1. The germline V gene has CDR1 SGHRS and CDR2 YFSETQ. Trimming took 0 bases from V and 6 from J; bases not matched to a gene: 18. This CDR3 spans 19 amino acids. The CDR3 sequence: CASSLGLPGQGILLCEQYF. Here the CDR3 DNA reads TGCGCCAGCAGCTTGGGGCTGCCGGGACAGGGGATTCTATTGTGCGAGCAGTACTTC.

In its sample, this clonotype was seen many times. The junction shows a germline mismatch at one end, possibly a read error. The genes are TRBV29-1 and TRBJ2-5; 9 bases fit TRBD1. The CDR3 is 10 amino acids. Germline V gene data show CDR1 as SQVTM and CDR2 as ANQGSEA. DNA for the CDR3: TGCAGCGTTGGGGGGACAGGGTTGGACTTC. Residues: CSVGGTGLDF.

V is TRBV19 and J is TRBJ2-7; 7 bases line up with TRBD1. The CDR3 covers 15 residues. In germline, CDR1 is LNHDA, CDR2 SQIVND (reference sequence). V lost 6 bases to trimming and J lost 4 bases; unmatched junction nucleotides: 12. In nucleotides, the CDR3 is TGTGCCAGTAGGAATAACGGACAGGTGGGTTACGAGCAGTACTTC. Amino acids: CASRNNGQVGYEQYF.

The CDR3 here is CAISERTGGLGQPQHF. DNA for the CDR3: TGTGCCATCAGTGAGCGGACAGGGGGCTTAGGTCAGCCCCAGCATTTT. The genes are TRBV10-3 and TRBJ1-5, with 11 bases fitting TRBD1. Germline CDR1 is ENHRY and CDR2 is SYGVKD. V was pared by 2 bases and J by 6 bases, with 6 bases of the junction left unmatched. This CDR3 has 16 amino acids.

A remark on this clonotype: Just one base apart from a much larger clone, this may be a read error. The CDR3 region is CASSRNRGGGTYEQHF. The CDR3 coding sequence is TGTGCCAGCAGTCGCAACCGGGGCGGGGGTACCTACGAGCAGCACTTC. This chain uses TRBV7-2 with TRBJ2-7; 7 bases are shared with TRBD2. The CDR3 runs 16 residues. Germline CDR1 and CDR2: SGHTA and FQGNSA.

The CDR3 DNA reads as TGCAGCGTCGACGAGTATGGCTCCTATAATTCACCCCTCCACTTT. This encodes CSVDEYGSYNSPLHF. The chain joins TRBV29-1 to TRBJ1-6; D ambiguous. There are 15 residues in the CDR3. V gave up 6 bases and J gave up 0 bases, with 12 bases separating them. Germline CDR1 is SQVTM and CDR2 is ANQGSEA. Using reference TRBV29-1 and TRBJ1-6 for the parts outside the CDR3, the full variable domain is SAVISQKPSRDICQRGTSLTIQCQVDSQVTMMFWYRQQPGQSLTLIATANQGSEATYESGFVIDKFPISRPNLTFSTLTVSNMSPEDSSIYLCSVDEYGSYNSPLHFGNGTRLTVT.

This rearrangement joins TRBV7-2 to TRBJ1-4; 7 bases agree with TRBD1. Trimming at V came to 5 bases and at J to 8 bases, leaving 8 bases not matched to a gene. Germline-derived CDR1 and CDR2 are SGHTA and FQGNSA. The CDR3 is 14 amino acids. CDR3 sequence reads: CASSQRAGGEKLFF. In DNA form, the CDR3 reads TGTGCCAGCAGCCAGAGGGCAGGGGGGGAAAAACTGTTTTTT. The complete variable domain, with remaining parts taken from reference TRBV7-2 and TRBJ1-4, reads GAGVSQSPSNKVTEKGKDVELRCDPISGHTALYWYRQSLGQGLEFLIYFQGNSAPDKSGLPSDRFSAERTGGSVSTLTIQRTQQEDSAVYLCASSQRAGGEKLFFGSGTQLSVL.

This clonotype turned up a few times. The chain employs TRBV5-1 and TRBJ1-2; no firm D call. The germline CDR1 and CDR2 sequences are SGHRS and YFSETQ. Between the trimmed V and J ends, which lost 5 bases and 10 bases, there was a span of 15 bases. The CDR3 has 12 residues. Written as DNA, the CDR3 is TGCGCCAGCAGTCTTAACTATGGTGACTACACCTTC. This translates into CASSLNYGDYTF.

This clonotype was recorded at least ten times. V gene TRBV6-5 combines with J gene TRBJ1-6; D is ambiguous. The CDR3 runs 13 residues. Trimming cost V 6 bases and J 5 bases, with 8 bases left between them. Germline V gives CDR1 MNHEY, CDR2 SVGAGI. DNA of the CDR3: TGTGCCAGCAGGAGGGAAGATAATTCACCCCTCCACTTT. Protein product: CASRREDNSPLHF.

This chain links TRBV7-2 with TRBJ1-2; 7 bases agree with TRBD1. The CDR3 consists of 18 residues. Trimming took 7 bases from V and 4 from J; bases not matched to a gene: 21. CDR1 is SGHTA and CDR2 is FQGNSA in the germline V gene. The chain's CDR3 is CASIPRGPGIRSSYGYTF. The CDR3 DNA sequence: TGTGCCAGCATCCCGAGGGGGCCAGGGATTCGTTCCTCCTATGGCTACACCTTC.

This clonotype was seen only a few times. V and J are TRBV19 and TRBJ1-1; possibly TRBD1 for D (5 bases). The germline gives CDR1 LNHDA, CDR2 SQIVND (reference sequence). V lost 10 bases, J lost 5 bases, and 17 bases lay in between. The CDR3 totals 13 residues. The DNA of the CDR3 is TGTGCCATCCCGGACATTCCGGAGACTGAAGCTTTCTTT. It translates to CAIPDIPETEAFF.

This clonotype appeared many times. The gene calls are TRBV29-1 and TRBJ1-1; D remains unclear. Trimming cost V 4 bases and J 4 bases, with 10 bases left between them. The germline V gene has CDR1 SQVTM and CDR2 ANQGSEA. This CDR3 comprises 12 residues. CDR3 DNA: TGCAGCGTTGGATCCTCACGCACTGAAGCTTTCTTT. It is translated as CSVGSSRTEAFF.

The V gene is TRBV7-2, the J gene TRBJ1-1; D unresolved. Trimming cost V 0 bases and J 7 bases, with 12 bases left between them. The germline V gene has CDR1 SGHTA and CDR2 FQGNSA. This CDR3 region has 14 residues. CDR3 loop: CASSLASAGDEAFF. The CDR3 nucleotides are TGTGCCAGCAGCTTAGCTTCGGCAGGCGATGAAGCTTTCTTT. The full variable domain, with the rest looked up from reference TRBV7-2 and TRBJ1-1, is GAGVSQSPSNKVTEKGKDVELRCDPISGHTALYWYRQSLGQGLEFLIYFQGNSAPDKSGLPSDRFSAERTGGSVSTLTIQRTQQEDSAVYLCASSLASAGDEAFFGQGTRLTVV.

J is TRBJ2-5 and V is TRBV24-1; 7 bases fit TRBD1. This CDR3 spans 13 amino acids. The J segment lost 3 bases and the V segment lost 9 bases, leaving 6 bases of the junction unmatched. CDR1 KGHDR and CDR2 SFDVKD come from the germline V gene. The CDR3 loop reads CATPLGGEETQYF. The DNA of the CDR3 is TGTGCCACCCCGTTAGGGGGCGAAGAGACCCAGTACTTC.

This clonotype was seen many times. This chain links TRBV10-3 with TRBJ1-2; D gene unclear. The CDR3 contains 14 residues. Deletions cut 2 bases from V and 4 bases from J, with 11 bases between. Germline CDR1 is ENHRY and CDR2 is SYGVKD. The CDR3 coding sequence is TGTGCCATCAGTGAGAGCGGAGCCTCCTATGGCTACACCTTC. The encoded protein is CAISESGASYGYTF.

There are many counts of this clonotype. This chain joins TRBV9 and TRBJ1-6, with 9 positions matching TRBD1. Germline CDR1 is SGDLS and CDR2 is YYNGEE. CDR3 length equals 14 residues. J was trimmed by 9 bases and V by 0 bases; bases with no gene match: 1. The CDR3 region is CASSVDRGRSPLHF. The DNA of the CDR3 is TGTGCCAGCAGCGTAGACAGGGGGCGTTCACCCCTCCACTTT.

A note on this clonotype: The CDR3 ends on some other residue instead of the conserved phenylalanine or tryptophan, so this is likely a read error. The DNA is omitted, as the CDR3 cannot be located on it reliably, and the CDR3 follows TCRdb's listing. CDR3 sequence reads: CASSLAGKGLG. The gene calls are TRBV7-2 and TRBJ2-2; TRBD1 is the table's D call and was not checked against the DNA. The CDR3 totals 11 residues, both ends included. Per the germline V gene, CDR1 is SGHTA and CDR2 is FQGNSA.

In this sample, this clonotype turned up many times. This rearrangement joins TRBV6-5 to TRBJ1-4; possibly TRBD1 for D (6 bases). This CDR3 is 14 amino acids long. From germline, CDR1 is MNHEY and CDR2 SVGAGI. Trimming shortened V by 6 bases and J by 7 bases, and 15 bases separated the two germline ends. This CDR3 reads CASRVQGGGEKLFF. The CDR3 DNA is TGTGCCAGCAGGGTACAGGGAGGTGGTGAAAAACTGTTTTTT.

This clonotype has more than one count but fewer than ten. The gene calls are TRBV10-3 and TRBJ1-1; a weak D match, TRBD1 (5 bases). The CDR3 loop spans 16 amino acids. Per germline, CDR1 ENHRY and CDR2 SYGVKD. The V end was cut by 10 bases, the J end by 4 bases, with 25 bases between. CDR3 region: CASSLAGTPWSTEAFF. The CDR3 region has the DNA TGTGCCAGCAGCTTGGCCGGGACCCCCTGGAGCACTGAAGCTTTCTTT.

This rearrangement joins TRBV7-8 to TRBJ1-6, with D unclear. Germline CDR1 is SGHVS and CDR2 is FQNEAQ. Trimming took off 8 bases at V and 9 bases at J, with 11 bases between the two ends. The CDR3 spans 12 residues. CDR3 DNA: TGTGCCAGCCCCTCAACGCGTTCACCCCTCCACTTT. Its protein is CASPSTRSPLHF.

This CDR3 is CASSTGTGGVSDLVGEAFF. For the CDR3, the DNA is TGTGCCAGCAGCACCGGGACAGGGGGCGTTAGTGACCTGGTCGGTGAAGCTTTCTTT. The chain combines TRBV12-3 or TRBV12-4 with TRBJ1-1; TRBD1 agrees at 12 bases. Losses at the gene ends were 6 bases for V and 7 bases for J; bases not matched to a gene: 21. The CDR3 spans 19 residues.

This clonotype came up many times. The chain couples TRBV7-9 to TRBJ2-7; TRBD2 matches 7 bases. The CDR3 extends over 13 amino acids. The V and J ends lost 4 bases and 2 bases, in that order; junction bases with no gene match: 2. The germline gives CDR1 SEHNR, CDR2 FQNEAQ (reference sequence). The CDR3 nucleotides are TGTGCCAGCAGCTACCGGGGGGCCTACGAGCAGTACTTC. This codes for CASSYRGAYEQYF.